The 27 T cell receptor beta chains below come from one sample, sequenced in a study of T cell responses to AZD1222 COVID-19 vaccine. TCRdb's copy holds only in-frame clones and misses some; the assay was immunoSEQ multiplex PCR. The sample records roughly 53,000 clones, more than 80% being singletons. Sequencing used peripheral blood, obtained on day 0 of MenACWY control vaccination. These receptor sequences come from an adult in good health.

The gene calls are TRBV7-9 and TRBJ2-7; D unresolved. The V and J ends lost 5 bases and 3 bases respectively, with 14 bases between them. CDR1 SEHNR and CDR2 FQNEAQ come from the germline V gene (reference sequence). The CDR3 is 14 residues long. The CDR3 region is CASSPDKSDYEQYF. The CDR3 bases are TGTGCCAGCAGCCCAGATAAGAGCGACTACGAGCAGTACTTC.

This clone was seen just once. The genes are TRBV4-2 and TRBJ2-1; no clear D. Germline V gene lookup returns CDR1 LGHNA and CDR2 YNFKEQ. This CDR3 spans 16 amino acids. Trimming shortened V by 0 bases and J by 0 bases, and 9 bases separated the two germline ends. CDR3 residues: CASSQETVSSYNEQFF. For the CDR3, the DNA is TGTGCCAGCAGCCAAGAAACTGTTAGCTCCTACAATGAGCAGTTCTTC.

This sequence joins TRBV14 and TRBJ2-2; 13 bases match TRBD2. Germline V gene lookup returns CDR1 SGHDN and CDR2 FVKESK. CDR3 length equals 15 residues. The trim removed 4 bases at V and 6 bases at J, leaving 2 bases unmatched. CDR3 in DNA: TGTGCCAGCAGCCGGACTAGCGGGAGATCCGGGGAGCTGTTTTTT. Residues: CASSRTSGRSGELFF.

The V and J genes are TRBV5-1 and TRBJ2-2, with TRBD1 matching over 11 bases. The V segment lost 7 bases and the J segment 2 bases; nucleotides outside the gene matches: 7. Germline assignment: CDR1 SGHRS and CDR2 YFSETQ. CDR3 length: 16 residues. CDR3 DNA: TGCGCCAGCGGACCTGGACAGGGGGCAAACACCGGGGAGCTGTTTTTT. This translates into CASGPGQGANTGELFF.

V gene TRBV5-5 combines with J gene TRBJ2-5, with 12 bases that match TRBD2. Per germline, CDR1 SGHKS and CDR2 YYEKEE (reference sequence). V was clipped by 3 bases and J by 4 bases; unmatched bases: 7. The CDR3 has 16 residues. The CDR3 region is CASSSRKTSGGETQYF. The DNA for the CDR3 is TGTGCCAGCAGCTCGCGGAAGACTAGCGGGGGAGAGACCCAGTACTTC.

The CDR3 nucleotides read TGCGCCAGCAGCCAAAGACAGGGGGATCAGCCCCAGCATTTT. Its translation is CASSQRQGDQPQHF. V gene TRBV4-3 combines with J gene TRBJ1-5, with 9 bases lining up with TRBD1. Germline V CDR1 and CDR2: LGHNA, YSLEER. Trimming removed 2 bases from V and 5 bases from J; junction bases left unmatched: 1. This CDR3 comprises 14 residues.

This clone appeared once. The chain uses TRBV19 and TRBJ1-5; no clear D. Between the trimmed V and J ends, which lost 2 bases and 0 bases, there was a span of 8 bases. The CDR3 has 15 amino acids. Germline CDR1 is LNHDA and CDR2 is SQIVND (reference sequence). This CDR3 is CASSINSYSNQPQHF. In nucleotides, the CDR3 is TGTGCCAGTAGTATAAACAGTTATAGCAATCAGCCCCAGCATTTT.

V is TRBV7-8 and J is TRBJ2-1; D may correspond to TRBD1 or TRBD2 (5 bases each). CDR1 and CDR2 (germline): SGHVS, FQNEAQ. The CDR3 is 12 residues long. V was clipped by 4 bases and J by 7 bases, with 8 bases between them. This CDR3 is CASSSWGNEQFF. Written as DNA, the CDR3 is TGTGCCAGCAGCTCGTGGGGGAATGAGCAGTTCTTC.

This chain joins TRBV5-6 and TRBJ2-7, with D possibly matching TRBD2 (11 bases). Trimming shortened V by 0 bases and J by 4 bases, and 20 bases separated the two germline ends. CDR3 length: 17 amino acids. Germline V lookup: CDR1 SGHDT, CDR2 YYEEEE. CDR3 residues: CASSLDRLAGQGYEQYF. CDR3 nucleotides: TGTGCCAGCAGCTTGGACCGACTAGCGGGACAGGGGTACGAGCAGTACTTC.

The V and J genes are TRBV11-2 and TRBJ2-7; D gene unclear. Trimming cost V 4 bases and J 5 bases, with 9 bases left between them. The CDR3 totals 12 residues. Per germline, CDR1 SGHAT and CDR2 FQNNGV. The CDR3 DNA is TGTGCCAGCAGCTGGGCGGCGAACGAGCAGTACTTC. Translating gives CASSWAANEQYF.

This clone appeared a single time. The rearrangement links TRBV15 to TRBJ2-7; possibly TRBD1 for D (5 bases). The CDR3 runs to 13 residues. In germline, CDR1 is LNHNV, CDR2 YYDKDF (reference sequence). The germline V and J ends were trimmed by 0 bases and 7 bases, with 10 bases remaining between them. CDR3 nucleotides: TGTGCCACCAGCAGAGACCTTCACAGGGAGCAGTACTTC. It codes for CATSRDLHREQYF.

The chain is built from TRBV9 and TRBJ2-1; TRBD2 matches at 9 bases. With 4 bases clipped from V and 2 bases from J, the junction kept 4 bases outside the gene matches. CDR1 and CDR2 from the germline V gene are SGDLS and YYNGEE. The CDR3 contains 15 residues. The CDR3 sequence: CASSTRTSAYNEQFF. For the CDR3, the DNA is TGTGCCAGCAGCACCCGGACTAGCGCCTACAATGAGCAGTTCTTC.

The chain uses TRBV5-1 and TRBJ2-3; no reliable D call. Germline CDR1 is SGHRS and CDR2 is YFSETQ. CDR3 length: 12 residues. Trimming shortened V by 0 bases and J by 5 bases, and 4 bases separated the two germline ends. CDR3 protein: CASSLGRDTQYF. In nucleotides, the CDR3 is TGCGCCAGCAGCTTGGGAAGAGATACGCAGTATTTT.

The chain uses TRBV14 and TRBJ2-7; possibly TRBD1 or TRBD2 for D (5 bases each). This CDR3 spans 14 amino acids. Trimming took 3 bases from V and 5 from J, leaving 14 bases between them. The germline CDR1 and CDR2 sequences are SGHDN and FVKESK. The CDR3 protein is CASSHRRGADEQYF. In DNA form, the CDR3 reads TGTGCCAGCAGCCACCGCCGGGGCGCCGACGAGCAGTACTTC.

The V call is TRBV28, the J call TRBJ2-3, with D perhaps matching TRBD1 or TRBD2 (7 bases each). The CDR3 is 15 residues long. Per the germline V gene, CDR1 is MDHEN and CDR2 is SYDVKM. V gave up 8 bases and J gave up 1 base, with 16 bases separating them. CDR3 residues: CASGEGAPGTDTQYF. The CDR3 DNA reads TGTGCCAGCGGGGAGGGGGCTCCCGGCACAGATACGCAGTATTTT.

The chain employs TRBV9 and TRBJ1-6; D remains ambiguous. This CDR3 has 14 residues. CDR1 SGDLS and CDR2 YYNGEE come from the germline V gene. Trimming pared 4 bases from V and 7 bases from J, leaving 12 bases between. CDR3 DNA sequence: TGTGCCAGCAGCCGTGACCTGGGCAATTCACCCCTCCACTTT. Translating it yields CASSRDLGNSPLHF.

The chain joins TRBV5-4 to TRBJ2-5; either TRBD1 or TRBD2 may fit D (5 bases each). The CDR3 has 14 residues. The V gene's germline CDR1 is SGHNT and CDR2 YYREEE (reference sequence). Trimming cost V 2 bases and J 5 bases, with 13 bases left between them. The CDR3 nucleotides read TGTGCCAGCAGCTTTGGGGGTATGGCCGAGACCCAGTACTTC. This sequence encodes CASSFGGMAETQYF. The variable domain in full, completed from reference TRBV5-4 and TRBJ2-5, reads ETGVTQSPTHLIKTRGQQVTLRCSSQSGHNTVSWYQQALGQGPQFIFQYYREEENGRGNFPPRFSGLQFPNYSSELNVNALELDDSALYLCASSFGGMAETQYFGPGTRLLVL.

This chain joins TRBV4-3 and TRBJ2-7; 10 bases match TRBD2. The CDR3 runs to 15 residues. The germline CDR1 and CDR2 sequences are LGHNA and YSLEER. The V gene end was trimmed by 2 bases and the J gene end by 1 base; junction bases not matched to a gene: 2. CDR3 protein: CASSQLAGVSYEQYF. CDR3 bases: TGCGCCAGCAGCCAACTAGCGGGAGTGTCCTACGAGCAGTACTTC.

The CDR3 protein is CASNAPVGEQYF. The CDR3 nucleotides are TGTGCCAGCAACGCGCCCGTGGGGGAGCAGTACTTC. The rearrangement joins TRBV28 to TRBJ2-7; no clear D. The CDR3 extends over 12 amino acids. From germline, CDR1 is MDHEN and CDR2 SYDVKM. Trimming took off 7 bases at V and 7 bases at J, with 14 bases between the two ends.

V is TRBV4-1 and J is TRBJ2-3, with 11 bases aligning to TRBD2. In germline, CDR1 is MGHRA, CDR2 YSYEKL. The CDR3 spans 17 residues. V lost 3 bases to trimming and J lost 4 bases; unmatched junction nucleotides: 9. CDR3 amino acids: CASSHYTSGRPADTQYF. CDR3 DNA: TGCGCCAGCAGCCATTATACTAGCGGGAGACCCGCAGATACGCAGTATTTT.

The chain joins TRBV5-1 to TRBJ2-7; 8 positions match TRBD1. This CDR3 spans 14 amino acids. The ends lost 3 bases at V and 3 bases at J; junction bases unmatched: 5. The germline gives CDR1 SGHRS, CDR2 YFSETQ. The CDR3 DNA follows: TGCGCCAGCAGCTGGGGGGACAGGCACTACGAGCAGTACTTC. Protein: CASSWGDRHYEQYF.

This sequence joins TRBV19 and TRBJ1-4; 7 nucleotides agree with TRBD1. Per the germline V gene, CDR1 is LNHDA and CDR2 is SQIVND (reference sequence). The J segment lost 3 bases and the V segment lost 4 bases, leaving 2 bases of the junction unmatched. This CDR3 is 14 amino acids long. This CDR3 is CASSTTGPNEKLFF. The DNA of the CDR3 is TGTGCCAGTAGTACGACAGGGCCTAATGAAAAACTGTTTTTT.

A single count supports this clone. V usage is TRBV4-1 and J usage is TRBJ2-1, with TRBD2 matching over 7 bases. Trimming took 2 bases from V and 2 from J; bases not matched to a gene: 3. CDR1 and CDR2 (germline): MGHRA, YSYEKL. This CDR3 spans 15 amino acids. CDR3 protein: CASSQTSVTYNEQFF. CDR3 nucleotide sequence: TGCGCCAGCAGCCAAACTAGCGTCACCTACAATGAGCAGTTCTTC.

The count of this clone is one. The chain joins TRBV6-5 to TRBJ1-5; D is unclear. The germline V gene has CDR1 MNHEY and CDR2 SVGAGI. This CDR3 has 13 residues. Trimming shortened V by 7 bases and J by 3 bases, and 10 bases separated the two germline ends. CDR3 DNA: TGTGCCAGCAAACCGGGGTACAATCAGCCCCAGCATTTT. Residues: CASKPGYNQPQHF.

The CDR3 loop is CSASPGTGYTF. In nucleotides, the CDR3 is TGCAGTGCTAGCCCCGGCACTGGCTACACCTTC. The chain employs TRBV20-1 and TRBJ1-2; no clear D. This CDR3 comprises 11 residues. Germline CDR1 DFQATT, CDR2 SNEGSKA (reference sequence). The V end was cut by 3 bases, the J end by 7 bases, with 9 bases between.

CDR3 bases: TGTGCCAGCAGCCGCGGACTAGCGGGAGGACAGGCCTACGAGCAGTACTTC. Translating it yields CASSRGLAGGQAYEQYF. The gene calls are TRBV5-4 and TRBJ2-7, with 14 nucleotides matching TRBD2. With 4 bases clipped from V and 2 bases from J, the junction kept 8 bases outside the gene matches. Germline V CDR1 and CDR2: SGHNT, YYREEE (reference sequence). The CDR3 totals 17 residues.

This clone was observed a handful of times. This chain joins TRBV4-3 and TRBJ2-2; D is uncertain. Germline lookup yields CDR1 LGHNA and CDR2 YSLEER. The germline V and J ends were trimmed by 1 base and 2 bases, with 5 bases remaining between them. The CDR3 has 14 residues. Here the CDR3 reads CASSQVENTGELFF. In DNA form, the CDR3 reads TGCGCCAGCAGCCAAGTAGAAAACACCGGGGAGCTGTTTTTT.